The TCR beta chain under discussion was sequenced for a study of early T cells in non-severe SARS-CoV-2 infection (dated by TCRdb to the early 2020s). About the full investigation: Because TCR sequencing relied on bulk RNA taken from unsorted whole blood, pairing of alpha and beta chains was not possible. Study-wide conclusions, independent of this receptor: VDJdb matching was skewed toward anti-spike CD8 responses and likely underestimated virus-specific expansions, missing private and CD4 specificities.

Set within a cohort of healthcare workers in London, UK, this nested case-control study involved weekly PCR testing of nasopharyngeal swabs along with blood sampling. Healthcare workers were recruited between 23 and 31 March 2020, during the week of the UK lockdown, and were followed weekly for up to roughly 15 weeks. Many counts were recorded for this clonotype. Which antigen it targets is not known. Per-base qualities were not stored, and no clone one base away is much larger. Receptor amplification or capture employed 5' RACE. The sample was run on a NextSeq 500. To correct for sequencing error and PCR bias, the TCR library protocol tagged individual cDNA molecules with unique molecular identifiers. TCR alpha and beta chains were both sequenced, and the abundances of alpha and beta sequences in each sample were closely correlated with each other. The study's processing was this. Decombinator V4 was used to perform V gene, J gene and CDR3 annotation of TCR sequences. TCRs were defined as expanded if a significant change between any two time points was detected under a Poisson model with p below 0.0001. Abundances of TCRs were expressed as counts per million after normalisation to the total number of TCRs sequenced in each sample. MAIT TCRs were defined by TRAV1-2 paired with TRAJ12, TRAJ20 or TRAJ33, and iNKT TCRs by TRAV10 paired with TRAJ18. VDJdb, accessed 1 November 2021, was searched for CMV, EBV and SARS-CoV-2 annotated TCRs, with TCRs annotated for multiple antigens excluded. Using fastp at Q25 and MiXCR, TCRdb reprocessed the public reads and kept productive beta chains. Every CDR3 protein is listed once, alongside the most common genes and DNA of its rows. TCRdb, not the original authors, processed these V and J calls. Across this sample there are tens of thousands of distinct CDR3 sequences, with roughly 9.6% seen only once. The ten top clones hold 13% of the sample.

V is clipped by 0 bases and J by 4 bases, and the sequence between their germline boundaries is 9 bases long. The CDR3 has 14 amino acids, counting the end cysteine and phenylalanine. This entry keeps only the CDR3 DNA: 42 bases, framed from base 1. The germline V gene (reference sequence) specifies LGHDT as CDR1 and YNNKEL as CDR2. The sample was whole blood. The chain is encoded by TRBV3-1 joined to TRBJ1-1; tentative D gene TRBD1, with 5 bases matching. The source of this sequence is an adult who was a healthcare worker with PCR-confirmed SARS-CoV-2 infection or an uninfected control (not recorded which). The DNA is TGTGCCAGCAGCCAAGAGGGGCAAGTCACTGAAGCTTTCTTT. Its product reads: CASSQEGQVTEAFF.